Detailed here is one TCR beta chain. Germline V lookup: CDR1 SGHRS, CDR2 YFSETQ. This CDR3 comprises 14 residues. V gave up 4 bases and J gave up 2 bases, with 12 bases separating them. Profiled with immunoSEQ multiplex PCR; TCRdb holds only in-frame clones, not every one. Seen here are about 64,000 clones, 65% to 90% observed once, and the top ten hold 5% to 6%. The sample comes from a study of technical replicates of blood from a handful of donors. The chain recombines TRBV5-1 with TRBJ1-2, with D tentatively TRBD1 (5 bases). The clonotype was recovered from a human donor in good health. Some clones in this sample may be carry-over from other donors' samples. Specimen: PBMCs. The CDR3 coding sequence is TGCGCCAGCAGCCTCGACAGTTCAAACTATGGCTACACCTTC. Translation gives CASSLDSSNYGYTF.